This TCR beta chain was obtained from a study of blood T cells in healthy people across ages. Findings and limits, study-wide: Naive T cell percentage showed a strong correlation with the diversity of TCR beta.

In germline, CDR1 is GTSNPN, CDR2 SVGIG (reference sequence). The CDR3 contains 14 residues. V trimming: 5 bases; J trimming: 7 bases; junction bases outside the gene matches: 11. About this clonotype: Its antigen is currently unknown.

Alongside a J-beta primer mix, a sample-barcoded 5' primer served in a second PCR lasting about 6 to 12 cycles. TCRdb passed the 5' RACE reads through MiXCR, listing each CDR3 protein once. Of under 1 million distinct CDR3 sequences listed, roughly 44% are singletons. This receptor was identified in a man in his 60s in good health. The chain recombines TRBV30 with TRBJ1-2; TRBD1 matches 9 bases. The specimen sequenced was blood. The CDR3 loop reads CAWEKGQGSGGYTF. CDR3 in DNA: TGTGCCTGGGAAAAAGGACAGGGGAGTGGTGGCTACACCTTC.